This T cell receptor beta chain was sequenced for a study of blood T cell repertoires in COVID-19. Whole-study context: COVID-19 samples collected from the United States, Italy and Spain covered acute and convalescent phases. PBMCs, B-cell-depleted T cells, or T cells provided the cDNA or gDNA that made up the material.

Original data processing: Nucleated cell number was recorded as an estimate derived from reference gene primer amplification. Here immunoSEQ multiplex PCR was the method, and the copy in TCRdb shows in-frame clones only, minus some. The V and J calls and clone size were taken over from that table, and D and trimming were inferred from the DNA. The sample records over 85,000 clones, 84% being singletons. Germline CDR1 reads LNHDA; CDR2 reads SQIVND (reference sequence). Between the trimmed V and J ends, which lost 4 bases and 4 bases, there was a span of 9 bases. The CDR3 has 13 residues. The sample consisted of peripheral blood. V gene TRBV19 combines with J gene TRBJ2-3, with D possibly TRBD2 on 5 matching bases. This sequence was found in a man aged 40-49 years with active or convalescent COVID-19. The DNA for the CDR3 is TGTGCCAGTAGTACCCGGACTCCAGATACGCAGTATTTT. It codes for CASSTRTPDTQYF. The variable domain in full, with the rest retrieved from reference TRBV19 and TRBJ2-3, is DGGITQSPKYLFRKEGQNVTLSCEQNLNHDAMYWYRQDPGQGLRLIYYSQIVNDFQKGDIAEGYSVSREKKESFPLTVTSAQKNPTAFYLCASSTRTPDTQYFGPGTRLTVL.